Below, one TCR beta chain is given with its context. Sample treatment: preoperative locoregional IRX-2 cytokine immunotherapy. Preoperative locoregional IRX-2 cytokine immunotherapy was tested in the phase Ib source study. Per the germline V gene, CDR1 is SNHLY and CDR2 is FYNNEI. CDR3 length: 15 residues. The ends were cut back, 7 bases at V and 4 bases at J, with 16 bases in the middle. The entry originates in a study of preoperative IRX-2 immunotherapy in early breast cancer. TCRdb keeps only in-frame clones here, not all; method: immunoSEQ multiplex PCR. The table records about 62,000 clones, approximately 94% of them present only once.

The V call is TRBV2, the J call TRBJ2-2; D might be TRBD1 (6 bases). Sampling was conducted from a patient treated with IRX-2 immunotherapy. The receptor was derived from a human donor with breast cancer. The CDR3 protein is CASIGNRATTGELFF. For the CDR3, the DNA is TGTGCCAGCATAGGCAACAGGGCGACCACCGGGGAGCTGTTTTTT.